Given below is one T cell receptor (beta chain) in context. As yet, its antigen is unknown. The sample belongs to a study of T-cell memory formation after mild COVID-19. Study-level points and caveats: Memory cells collected pre-infection included some clones that later responded, suggesting cross-reactive memory joined. CD4+ contracting clones were found mainly in CM and EM, and CD8+ ones in EMRA.

Germline CDR1 is ENHRY and CDR2 is SYGVKD. This CDR3 spans 13 amino acids. After removal of 6 bases from V and 10 bases from J, the junction contained 3 bases not matched to a gene. TCRdb reanalysed the 5' RACE reads using MiXCR and keeps one entry per CDR3 protein. Found here are 92,000 or so distinct CDR3 sequences, roughly 16% of them singletons; the top ten hold about two fifths. The clonotype was recovered from a man between 18 and 29 years old who had mild COVID-19 (a few samples of this study predate the infection). Cell type and time point are not known. V is TRBV10-3 and J is TRBJ1-6; TRBD1 matches 10 bases. Sequenced material: PBMCs or a T cell subset sorted from them (not recorded which). The CDR3 sequence is CAIRTGGGSPLHF. The DNA of the CDR3 is TGTGCCATCAGGACAGGGGGCGGGTCACCCCTCCACTTT.